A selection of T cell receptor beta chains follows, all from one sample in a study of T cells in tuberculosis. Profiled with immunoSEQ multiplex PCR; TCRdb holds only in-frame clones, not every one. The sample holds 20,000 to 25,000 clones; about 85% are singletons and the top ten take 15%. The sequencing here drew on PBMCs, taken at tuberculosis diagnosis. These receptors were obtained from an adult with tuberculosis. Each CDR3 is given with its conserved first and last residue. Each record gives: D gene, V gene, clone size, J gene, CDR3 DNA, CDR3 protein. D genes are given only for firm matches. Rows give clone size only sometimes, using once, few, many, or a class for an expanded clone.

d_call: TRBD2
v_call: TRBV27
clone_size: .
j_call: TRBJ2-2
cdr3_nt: TGTGCCAGCAGTCTAACACCGGGACTAGCGGGGGGGGCGAACACCGGGGAGCTGTTTTTT
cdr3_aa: CASSLTPGLAGGANTGELFF

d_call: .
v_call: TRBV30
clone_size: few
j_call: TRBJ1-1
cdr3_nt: TGTGCCTGGGCCAGGAACACTGAAGCTTTCTTT
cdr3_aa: CAWARNTEAFF

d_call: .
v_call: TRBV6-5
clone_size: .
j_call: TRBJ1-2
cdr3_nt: TGTGCCAGCAGATGGGCGAGCCTCTATCTTGGCTACACCTTC
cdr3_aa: CASRWASLYLGYTF

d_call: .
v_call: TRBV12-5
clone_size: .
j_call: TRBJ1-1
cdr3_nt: TGTGCTAGTGGTTCCACAATGAACACTGAAGCTTTCTTT
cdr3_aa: CASGSTMNTEAFF

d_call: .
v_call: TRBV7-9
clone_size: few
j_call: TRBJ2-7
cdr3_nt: TGTGCCAGCAGCTCGCAGGCTTACTCCTACGAGCAGTACTTC
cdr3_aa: CASSSQAYSYEQYF

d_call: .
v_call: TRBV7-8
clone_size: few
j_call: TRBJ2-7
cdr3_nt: TGTGCCAGCAGACTAGCCTACGAGCAGTACTTC
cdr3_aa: CASRLAYEQYF

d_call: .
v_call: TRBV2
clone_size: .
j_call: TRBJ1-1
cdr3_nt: TGTGCCAGCAGTGAAGACAGGGAAGGTGGTGAAGCTTTCTTT
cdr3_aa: CASSEDREGGEAFF

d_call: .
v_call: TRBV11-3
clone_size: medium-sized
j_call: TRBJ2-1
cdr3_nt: TGTGCCAGCAGCGAGGGAACGGTCAACAATGAGCAGTTCTTC
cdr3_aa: CASSEGTVNNEQFF

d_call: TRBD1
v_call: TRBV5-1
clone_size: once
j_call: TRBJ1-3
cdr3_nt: TGCGCCAGCAGCTTTTCAGGGGGCTCTGGAAACACCATATATTTT
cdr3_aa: CASSFSGGSGNTIYF

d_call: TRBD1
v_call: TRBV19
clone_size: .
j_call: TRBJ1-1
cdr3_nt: TGTGCCAGTAGTCCTCCAGGGGGTGCCGGTAGGGCTTTCTTT
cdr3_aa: CASSPPGGAGRAFF

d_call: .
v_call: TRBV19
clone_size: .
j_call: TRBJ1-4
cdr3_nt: TGTGCCAGTAGTGACAGGCCCCGGGCTAATGAAAAACTGTTTTTT
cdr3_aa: CASSDRPRANEKLFF

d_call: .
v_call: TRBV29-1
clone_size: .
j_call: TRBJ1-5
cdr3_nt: TGCAGCGTAGGCCAGGGAAGCAATCAGCCCCAGCATTTT
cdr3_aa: CSVGQGSNQPQHF

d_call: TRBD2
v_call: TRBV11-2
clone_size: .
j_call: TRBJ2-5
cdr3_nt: TGTGCCAGCAGCAGGACTAGCGGGAGGTCCTCAGGTCAAGAGACCCAGTACTTC
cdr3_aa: CASSRTSGRSSGQETQYF

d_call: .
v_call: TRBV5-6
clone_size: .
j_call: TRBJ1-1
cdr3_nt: TGTGCCAGCAGCTTGGAAGCATCATACACTGAAGCTTTCTTT
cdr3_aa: CASSLEASYTEAFF

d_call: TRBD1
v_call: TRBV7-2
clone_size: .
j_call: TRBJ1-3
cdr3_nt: TGTGCCAGCAGCCGAACGGGACAGGGCCCGTCTGGAAACACCATATATTTT
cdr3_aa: CASSRTGQGPSGNTIYF

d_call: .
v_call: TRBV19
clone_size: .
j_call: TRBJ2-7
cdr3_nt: TGTGCCAGTAGTATTGTACAGGGCTACGAGCAGTACTTC
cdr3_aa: CASSIVQGYEQYF

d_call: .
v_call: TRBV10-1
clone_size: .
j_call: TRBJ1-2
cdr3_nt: TGCGCCAGCAGTGAGGATCGGCGGCTGTCGGGGGGCTACACCTTC
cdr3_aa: CASSEDRRLSGGYTF

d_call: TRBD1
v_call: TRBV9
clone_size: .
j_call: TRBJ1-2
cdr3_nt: TGTGCCAGCAGCGTTGCCGGGACAGGAAACTATGGCTACACCTTC
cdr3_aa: CASSVAGTGNYGYTF

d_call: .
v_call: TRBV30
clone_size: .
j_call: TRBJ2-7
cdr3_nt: TGTGCCTGGAGTCAAGGGGGGGCGCGTGTCGAGCAGTACTTC
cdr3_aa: CAWSQGGARVEQYF

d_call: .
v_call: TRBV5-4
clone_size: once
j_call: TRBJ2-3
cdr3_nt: TGTGCCAGCAGCATAGGCGGCCCAGATACGCAGTATTTT
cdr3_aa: CASSIGGPDTQYF

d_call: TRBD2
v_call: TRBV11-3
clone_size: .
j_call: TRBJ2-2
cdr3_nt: TGTGCCAGCAGCCACCCACACATGACTAGCGGAACCGGGGAGCTGTTTTTT
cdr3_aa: CASSHPHMTSGTGELFF

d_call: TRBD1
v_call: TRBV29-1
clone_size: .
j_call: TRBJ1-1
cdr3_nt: TGCAGCGTTGAAAGGGGGACAGGGGGCACTGAAGCTTTCTTT
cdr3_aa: CSVERGTGGTEAFF

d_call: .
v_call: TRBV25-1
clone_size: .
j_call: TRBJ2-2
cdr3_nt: TGTGCCAGCAGGAATGACAGGAGCCCCACCGGGGAGCTGTTTTTT
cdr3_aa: CASRNDRSPTGELFF

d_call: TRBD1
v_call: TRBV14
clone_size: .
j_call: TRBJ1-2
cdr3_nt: TGTGCCAGCAGCCAAGATCTGAGGGGGCTTTCTGGCTACACCTTC
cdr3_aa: CASSQDLRGLSGYTF

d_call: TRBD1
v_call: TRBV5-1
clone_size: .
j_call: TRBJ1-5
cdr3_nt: TGCGCCAGCAGCGTCGGGACAGTAAATCAGCCCCAGCATTTT
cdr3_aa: CASSVGTVNQPQHF

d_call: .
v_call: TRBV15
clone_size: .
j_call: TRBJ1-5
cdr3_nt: TGTGCCACCAGCAGAGATCGGGGGGCGGGTCAGCCCCAGCATTTT
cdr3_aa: CATSRDRGAGQPQHF

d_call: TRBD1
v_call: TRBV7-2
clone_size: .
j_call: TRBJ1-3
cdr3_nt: TGTGCCAGCAGTTGGGCAGGGGGCGTGAGAAACACCATATATTTT
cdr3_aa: CASSWAGGVRNTIYF

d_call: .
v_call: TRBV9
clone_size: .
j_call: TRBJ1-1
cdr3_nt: TGTGCCACCCTGGGGGGTTGCAGGGAGGCCACTGAAGCTTTCTTT
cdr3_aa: CATLGGCREATEAFF

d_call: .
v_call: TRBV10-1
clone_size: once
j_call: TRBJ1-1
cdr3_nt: TGCGCCAGCAGCTTATCAAGGGGGTCTGAAGCTTTCTTT
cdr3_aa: CASSLSRGSEAFF

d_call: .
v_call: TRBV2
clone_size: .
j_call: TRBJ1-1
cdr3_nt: TGTGCCAGCAGTGATGCAGGCCGTCCTCAAGCTTTCTTT
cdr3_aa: CASSDAGRPQAFF

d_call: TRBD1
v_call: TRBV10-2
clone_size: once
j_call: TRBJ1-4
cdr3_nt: TGCGCCAGCAGTGAGTCATGGGACAGTCAGGAAAAACTGTTTTTT
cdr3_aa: CASSESWDSQEKLFF

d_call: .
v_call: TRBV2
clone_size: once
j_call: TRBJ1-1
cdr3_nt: TGTGCCAGCAACATAGCGCCTGAGGTTACTGAAGCTTTCTTT
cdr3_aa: CASNIAPEVTEAFF